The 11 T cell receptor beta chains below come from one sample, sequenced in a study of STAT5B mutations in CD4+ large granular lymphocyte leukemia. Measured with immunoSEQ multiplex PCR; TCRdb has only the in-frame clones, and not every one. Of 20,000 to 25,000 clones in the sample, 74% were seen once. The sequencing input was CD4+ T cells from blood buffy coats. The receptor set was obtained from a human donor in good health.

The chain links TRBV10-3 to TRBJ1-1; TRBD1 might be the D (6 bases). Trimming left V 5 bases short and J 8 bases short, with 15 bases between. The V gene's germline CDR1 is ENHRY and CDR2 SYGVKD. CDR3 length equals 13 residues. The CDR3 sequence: CAISLRGEGEAFF. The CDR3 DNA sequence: TGTGCCATCAGTCTCAGGGGTGAAGGGGAAGCTTTCTTT.

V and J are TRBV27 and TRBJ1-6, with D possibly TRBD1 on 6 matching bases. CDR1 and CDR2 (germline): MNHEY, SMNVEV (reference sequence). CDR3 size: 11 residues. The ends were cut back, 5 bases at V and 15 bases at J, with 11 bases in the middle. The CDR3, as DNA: TGTGCCAGCAGTACAGGGTCAGGCCTCCACTTT. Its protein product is CASSTGSGLHF.

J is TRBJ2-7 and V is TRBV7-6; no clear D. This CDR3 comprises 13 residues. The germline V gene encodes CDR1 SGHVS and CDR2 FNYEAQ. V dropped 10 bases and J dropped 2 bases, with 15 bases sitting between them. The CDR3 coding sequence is TGTGCCACCTCAAGAATAGAAACCTACGAGCAGTACTTC. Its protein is CATSRIETYEQYF.

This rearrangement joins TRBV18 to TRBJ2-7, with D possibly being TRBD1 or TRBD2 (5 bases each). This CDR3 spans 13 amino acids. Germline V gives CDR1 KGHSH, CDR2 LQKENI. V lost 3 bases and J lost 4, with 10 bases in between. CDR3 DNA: TGTGCCAGCTCACCTGCCGGGGCATACGAGCAGTACTTC. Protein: CASSPAGAYEQYF. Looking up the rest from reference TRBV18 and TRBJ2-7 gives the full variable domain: NAGVMQNPRHLVRRRGQEARLRCSPMKGHSHVYWYRQLPEEGLKFMVYLQKENIIDESGMPKERFSAEFPKEGPSILRIQQVVRGDSAAYFCASSPAGAYEQYFGPGTRLTVT.

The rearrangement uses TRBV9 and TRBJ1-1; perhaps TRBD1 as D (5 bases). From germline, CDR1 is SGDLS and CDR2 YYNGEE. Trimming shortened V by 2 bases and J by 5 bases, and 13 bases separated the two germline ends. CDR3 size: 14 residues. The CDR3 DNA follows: TGTGCCAGCAGCGTCCGGGGCTTCGGGACTGAAGCTTTCTTT. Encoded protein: CASSVRGFGTEAFF.

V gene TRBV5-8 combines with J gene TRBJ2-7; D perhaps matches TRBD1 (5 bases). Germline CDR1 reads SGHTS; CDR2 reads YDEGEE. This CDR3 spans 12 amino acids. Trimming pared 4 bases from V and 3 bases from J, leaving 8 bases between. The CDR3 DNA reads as TGTGCCAGCAGCGGAAGGGGCTACGAGCAGTACGTC. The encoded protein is CASSGRGYEQYV.

CDR3 sequence (DNA): TGTGCCATCAGGGCCAGCAAAATAGCGGGGGGGCCTAATAACGGGGAGCTGTTTTTT. The encoded protein is CAIRASKIAGGPNNGELFF. The rearrangement uses TRBV10-3 and TRBJ2-2; 11 bases agree with TRBD2. Germline-derived CDR1 and CDR2 are ENHRY and SYGVKD. Trimming removed 6 bases from V and 7 bases from J; junction bases left unmatched: 19. The CDR3 is made up of 19 amino acids.

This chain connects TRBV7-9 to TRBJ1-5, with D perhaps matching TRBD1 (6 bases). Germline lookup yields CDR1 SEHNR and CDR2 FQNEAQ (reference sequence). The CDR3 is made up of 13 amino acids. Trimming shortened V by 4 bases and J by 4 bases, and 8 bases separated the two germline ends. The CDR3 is CASSSQGNQPQHF. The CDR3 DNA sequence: TGTGCCAGCAGCTCACAGGGTAATCAGCCCCAGCATTTT.

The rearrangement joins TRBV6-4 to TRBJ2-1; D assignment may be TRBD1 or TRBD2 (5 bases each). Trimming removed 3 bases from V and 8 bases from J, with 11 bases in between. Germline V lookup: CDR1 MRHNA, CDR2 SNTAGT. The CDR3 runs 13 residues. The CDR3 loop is CASSEGTGDEQFF. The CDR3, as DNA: TGTGCCAGCAGTGAAGGGACGGGCGATGAGCAGTTCTTC.

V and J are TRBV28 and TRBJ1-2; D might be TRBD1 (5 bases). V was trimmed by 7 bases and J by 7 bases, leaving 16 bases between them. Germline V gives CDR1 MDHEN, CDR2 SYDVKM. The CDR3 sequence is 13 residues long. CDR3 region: CASIRRGRGGYTF. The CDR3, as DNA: TGTGCCAGCATAAGGAGAGGGAGGGGTGGCTACACCTTC.

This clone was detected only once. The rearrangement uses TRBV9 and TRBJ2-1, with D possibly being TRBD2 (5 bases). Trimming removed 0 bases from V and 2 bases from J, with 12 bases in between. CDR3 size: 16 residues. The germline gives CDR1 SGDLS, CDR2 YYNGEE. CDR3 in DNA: TGTGCCAGCAGCGTAGGGCCCGGGGAAGCCTACAATGAGCAGTTCTTC. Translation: CASSVGPGEAYNEQFF.